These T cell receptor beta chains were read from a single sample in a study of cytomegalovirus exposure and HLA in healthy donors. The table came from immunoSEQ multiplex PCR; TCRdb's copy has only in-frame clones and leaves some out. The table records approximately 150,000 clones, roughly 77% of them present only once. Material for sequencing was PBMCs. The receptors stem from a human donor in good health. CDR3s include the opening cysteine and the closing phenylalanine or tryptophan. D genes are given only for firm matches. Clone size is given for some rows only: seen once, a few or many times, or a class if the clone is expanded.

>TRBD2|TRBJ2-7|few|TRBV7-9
TGTGCCAGCAGCCCACCTAGCGGGAGCTCCTACGAGCAGTACTTC
CASSPPSGSSYEQYF
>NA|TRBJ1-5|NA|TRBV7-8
TGTGCCAGCAGCTTGGGCAGGCCCAATCAGCCCCAGCATTTT
CASSLGRPNQPQHF
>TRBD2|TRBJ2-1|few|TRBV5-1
TGCGCCAGCAGCTTTCCCAATGAGCGGGAGTACCGCGATGAGCAGTTCTTC
CASSFPNEREYRDEQFF
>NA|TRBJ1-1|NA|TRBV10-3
TGTGCCATCAGGGGAAGTGGAGGGAACACTGAAGCTTTCTTT
CAIRGSGGNTEAFF
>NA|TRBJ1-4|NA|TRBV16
TGTGCCAGCAGCCGTGGTCCGGGGACAACTAATGAAAAACTGTTTTTT
CASSRGPGTTNEKLFF
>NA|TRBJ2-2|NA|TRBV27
TGTGCCAGCAGTTTCGCACAGGGCGGGACCGGGGAGCTGTTTTTT
CASSFAQGGTGELFF
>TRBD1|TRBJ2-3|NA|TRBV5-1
TGCGCCAGCAGCACTCGACAGGGGTTTGCAAATACGCAGTATTTT
CASSTRQGFANTQYF
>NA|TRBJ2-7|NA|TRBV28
TGTGCCAGCAGTTTGGTCCTATCGTTTCAGTACTTC
CASSLVLSFQYF
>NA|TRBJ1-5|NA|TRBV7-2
TGTGCCAGCTCAGGCCTCAATCAGCCCCAGCATTTT
CASSGLNQPQHF
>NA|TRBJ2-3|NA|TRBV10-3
TGTGCCATCGGACGGGAGATGGTGGGTACAGATACGCAGTATTTT
CAIGREMVGTDTQYF
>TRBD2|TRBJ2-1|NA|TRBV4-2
TGTGCCAGCAGCCTATCGGGAGGGCGCAAGGACAATGAGCAGTTCTTC
CASSLSGGRKDNEQFF
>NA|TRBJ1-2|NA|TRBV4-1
TGCGCCAGCAGCCCAGTAAGCGGGTTCGGCTACACCTTC
CASSPVSGFGYTF
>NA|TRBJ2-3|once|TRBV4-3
TGCGCCAGCAGCCAAGATCAGGGCGGGATCAGCACAGATACGCAGTATTTT
CASSQDQGGISTDTQYF